These 18 T cell receptor beta chains originate from one sample sequenced in a study of blood T cell repertoires in COVID-19. Assay: immunoSEQ multiplex PCR; the TCRdb copy retains only in-frame clones and omits some. The top ten clones hold 2.4% of a sample with 100,000 to 150,000 clones, about 88% of them seen once. The sample taken for sequencing was PBMCs or T cells enriched from blood (not recorded which). These TCRs come from a man in his forties with acute COVID-19.

This chain uses TRBV3-1 (or the pseudogene TRBV3-2) with TRBJ2-3; the match to TRBD2 covers 8 bases. Trimming removed 0 bases from V and 2 bases from J; junction bases left unmatched: 7. CDR1 and CDR2 from the germline V gene are LGHDT and YNNKEL (reference sequence). The CDR3 totals 17 residues. This CDR3 reads CASSQDHRGGLTDTQYF. CDR3 DNA sequence: TGTGCCAGCAGCCAAGATCACCGGGGGGGCCTCACAGATACGCAGTATTTT.

The chain links TRBV19 to TRBJ2-1; maybe TRBD2 (8 bases). The CDR3 is 14 amino acids. The V gene lost 7 bases and the J gene lost 4 bases, with 14 bases spanning the gap. Germline assignment: CDR1 LNHDA and CDR2 SQIVND (reference sequence). CDR3 DNA sequence: TGTGCCAGTAAGGGGGCTAGCGGGTACAATGAGCAGTTCTTC. Translated, it gives CASKGASGYNEQFF.

In this sample, this clone turned up once. The junction departs from germline at one end; a sequencing error may be responsible. The chain couples TRBV7-7 to TRBJ1-4, with no clear D. Germline CDR1 is SSHAT and CDR2 is FNYEAQ (reference sequence). This CDR3 has 15 residues. CDR3 coding DNA: TGTGCTAGCAGCCGTCGGGAAGGAACTAATGAAAAACTGTTTTTT. Amino acid sequence: CASSRREGTNEKLFF.

This clone was counted a single time. The genes are TRBV11-3 and TRBJ1-1, with D hard to call. The CDR3 extends over 13 amino acids. Germline CDR1 SGHNT, CDR2 YENEEA. V lost 4 bases to trimming and J lost 3 bases, with 9 bases between them. The CDR3 region is CASSWAADTEAFF. The CDR3 coding sequence is TGTGCCAGCAGCTGGGCCGCCGACACTGAAGCTTTCTTT.

The V and J genes are TRBV5-1 and TRBJ1-2, with D uncertain. The CDR3 sequence is 15 residues long. The V end lost 1 base, the J end lost 5 bases, and 15 bases lay between the germline ends. Germline values: CDR1 SGHRS, CDR2 YFSETQ. CDR3 DNA: TGCGCCAGCAGCTTGTCGAGGGATAGTTCTTATGGCTACACCTTC. Protein sequence: CASSLSRDSSYGYTF.

The chain has TRBV11-3 and TRBJ2-1; 7 positions agree with TRBD2. Germline V lookup: CDR1 SGHNT, CDR2 YENEEA. The V segment lost 5 bases and the J segment 8 bases; nucleotides outside the gene matches: 3. The CDR3 has 12 residues. The DNA for the CDR3 is TGTGCCAGCAGCGGGGGGGATGATGAGCAGTTCTTC. Its translation is CASSGGDDEQFF.

This chain connects TRBV27 to TRBJ1-2; unclear D gene. Germline loops: CDR1 MNHEY, CDR2 SMNVEV (reference sequence). The CDR3 has 15 residues. V lost 5 bases and J 1 base, leaving 14 bases between the germline ends. CDR3 nucleotide sequence: TGTGCCAGCAGTCCAAGGCCGGCGGATAACTATGGCTACACCTTC. Protein product: CASSPRPADNYGYTF.

The V and J genes are TRBV18 and TRBJ2-7; 8 positions match TRBD2. The length of the CDR3 is 15 residues. The V segment lost 6 bases and the J segment 4 bases; nucleotides outside the gene matches: 11. Germline CDR1 KGHSH, CDR2 LQKENI. CDR3 DNA sequence: TGTGCCAGCTCTCCCAGTGAACTAGCGGTATACGAGCAGTACTTC. Its translation: CASSPSELAVYEQYF. Full variable domain (remainder filled in from reference TRBV18 and TRBJ2-7): NAGVMQNPRHLVRRRGQEARLRCSPMKGHSHVYWYRQLPEEGLKFMVYLQKENIIDESGMPKERFSAEFPKEGPSILRIQQVVRGDSAAYFCASSPSELAVYEQYFGPGTRLTVT.

In this sample, this clone turned up a few times. The rearrangement uses TRBV19 and TRBJ1-2; 11 nucleotides align to TRBD1. Germline CDR1 is LNHDA and CDR2 is SQIVND (reference sequence). The CDR3 loop spans 18 amino acids. Losses at the gene ends were 4 bases for V and 2 bases for J; bases not matched to a gene: 12. The CDR3 protein is CASSNPILGTGGNYGYTF. As DNA, the CDR3 is TGTGCCAGTAGTAACCCCATCTTAGGGACAGGGGGGAACTATGGCTACACCTTC.

This chain links TRBV3-1 (or the pseudogene TRBV3-2) with TRBJ2-2; D perhaps matches TRBD2 (5 bases). The CDR3 spans 14 residues. V was shortened by 0 bases and J by 5 bases, with 7 bases between the two germline ends. Looked up from germline, CDR1 is LGHDT and CDR2 is YNNKEL (reference sequence). CDR3 coding DNA: TGTGCCAGCAGCCAAGATTGGAGGACCGGGGAGCTGTTTTTT. Protein product: CASSQDWRTGELFF.

Only one count was recorded for this clone. The chain carries TRBV5-1 and TRBJ1-1; D is possibly TRBD1 (6 bases). V dropped 2 bases and J dropped 11 bases, with 10 bases sitting between them. Germline V gene data show CDR1 as SGHRS and CDR2 as YFSETQ. The CDR3 totals 11 residues. Written as DNA, the CDR3 is TGCGCCAGCAGCTTACAGGGTATGGCTTTCTTT. This translates into CASSLQGMAFF. Variable domain in full (rest from reference TRBV5-1 and TRBJ1-1): KAGVTQTPRYLIKTRGQQVTLSCSPISGHRSVSWYQQTPGQGLQFLFEYFSETQRNKGNFPGRFSGRQFSNSRSEMNVSTLELGDSALYLCASSLQGMAFFGQGTRLTVV.

This chain joins TRBV19 and TRBJ1-1; D unresolved. Trimming left V 9 bases short and J 2 bases short, with 16 bases between. Germline CDR1 reads LNHDA; CDR2 reads SQIVND (reference sequence). CDR3 length: 14 amino acids. DNA for the CDR3: TGTGCCAGCACCAGCCGTCGGGAAAACACTGAAGCTTTCTTT. As protein: CASTSRRENTEAFF. The entire variable domain, with the rest obtained from reference TRBV19 and TRBJ1-1, is as follows: DGGITQSPKYLFRKEGQNVTLSCEQNLNHDAMYWYRQDPGQGLRLIYYSQIVNDFQKGDIAEGYSVSREKKESFPLTVTSAQKNPTAFYLCASTSRRENTEAFFGQGTRLTVV.

The chain recombines TRBV19 with TRBJ1-5; D gene uncertain. Germline CDR1 is LNHDA and CDR2 is SQIVND (reference sequence). The CDR3 has 14 amino acids. The ends were cut back, 2 bases at V and 7 bases at J, with 12 bases in the middle. CDR3 sequence: CASSIMGRNQPQHF. In DNA form, the CDR3 reads TGTGCCAGTAGTATAATGGGGAGAAACCAGCCCCAGCATTTT.

This clone was seen only once. V is TRBV28 and J is TRBJ2-1; 8 bases are shared with TRBD2. CDR3 length: 12 residues. After removal of 6 bases from V and 7 bases from J, the junction contained 2 bases not matched to a gene. The germline gives CDR1 MDHEN, CDR2 SYDVKM. The CDR3 DNA reads TGTGCCAGCAGCGGGGGGGGGAATGAGCAGTTCTTC. Its protein is CASSGGGNEQFF. The full variable domain, rest sourced from reference TRBV28 and TRBJ2-1, is DVKVTQSSRYLVKRTGEKVFLECVQDMDHENMFWYRQDPGLGLRLIYFSYDVKMKEKGDIPEGYSVSREKKERFSLILESASTNQTSMYLCASSGGGNEQFFGPGTRLTVL.

The rearrangement uses TRBV25-1 and TRBJ2-7; D is ambiguous. The CDR3 loop spans 13 amino acids. Per the germline V gene, CDR1 is MGHDK and CDR2 is SYGVNS. Trimming shortened V by 8 bases and J by 3 bases, and 14 bases separated the two germline ends. CDR3 sequence reads: CASHSNSGYEQYF. CDR3 nucleotide sequence: TGTGCCAGCCATAGTAATTCCGGCTACGAGCAGTACTTC.

The chain joins TRBV5-6 to TRBJ1-2; 7 bases align to TRBD1. This CDR3 is built from 14 residues. From germline, CDR1 is SGHDT and CDR2 YYEEEE. With V trimmed by 0 bases and J by 5 bases, 4 bases remained unmatched. The CDR3 sequence is CASSLGQGGYGYTF. The CDR3 DNA reads as TGTGCCAGCAGCTTGGGACAGGGCGGTTATGGCTACACCTTC.

The CDR3 nucleotides read TGTGCCAGCAGCCAAAAAGGGACTAGCGGGAACAATGAGCAGTTCTTC. Translating gives CASSQKGTSGNNEQFF. This chain uses TRBV7-3 with TRBJ2-1; TRBD2 matches 13 bases. This CDR3 comprises 16 residues. J gave up 5 bases and V 5 bases, and 6 bases lay outside the gene matches. Per the germline V gene, CDR1 is SGHTA and CDR2 is FQGTGA.

This sequence joins TRBV28 and TRBJ1-1; 10 bases match TRBD1. From germline, CDR1 is MDHEN and CDR2 SYDVKM. This CDR3 contains 14 residues. V gave up 8 bases and J gave up 3 bases; unmatched junction bases: 6. The CDR3 spells CASLSGTGDTEAFF. The CDR3 region has the DNA TGTGCCAGCCTGTCCGGGACAGGGGACACTGAAGCTTTCTTT.